This is a list of T cell receptor beta chains from one sample in a study of blood T cell repertoires in COVID-19. Method: immunoSEQ multiplex PCR; TCRdb's copy keeps in-frame clones and lacks some. The sample has approximately 140,000 clones, around 81% seen once. The sequencing sample was made of peripheral blood. The source of these receptors is a woman in her thirties or forties with active or convalescent COVID-19. CDR3s include the opening cysteine and the closing phenylalanine or tryptophan.

>TRBV3-1/TRBV3-2
CASSQGSQGSGYTF
>TRBV2
CASSGDRRSNQPQHF
>TRBV19
CASSTPGQVGSPLHF
>TRBV28
CASSLRRGYYEQYF
>TRBV5-6
CASSLGSSGGLWAQYF
>TRBV7-8
CASSLSGGVGNQPQHF
>TRBV28
CASSSPGGRPYEQYF
>TRBV3-1/TRBV3-2
CASSRGEYGYTF
>TRBV4-1
CASSQASGPHNEQFF
>TRBV27
CASSLTRGANQPQHF
>TRBV29-1
CSVETSGKNIQYF
>TRBV5-4
CASSLGGTGPYGYTF
>TRBV6-2/TRBV6-3
CASSPGVEQYF
>TRBV27
CASSLFPGAGVYGYTF
>TRBV10-2
CASTEVEDTSGANVLTF
>TRBV30
CAWWDFKEDGYTF
>TRBV7-9
CASSLVGHRGGQETQYF
>TRBV19
CASSILNSPLHF
>TRBV28
CASSFPRVAGLMDVLTF
>TRBV14
CASSQGYKSTDTQYF
>TRBV9
CASSVGLGGVGGISYEQYF
>TRBV19
CASSAQGRGSNQPQHF
>TRBV27
CASRGTADREKLFF
>TRBV6-5
CASILTMAEAFF
>TRBV15
CATSTPNRVEEQYF
>TRBV5-1
CASRKVSGGGGTGELFF
>TRBV7-2
CASSLRIGQGGNTEAFF
>TRBV5-5
CASSWGQGNTEAFF
>TRBV28
CASRTGTGLTNYGYTF
>TRBV5-1
CASSLGQKSSYNEQFF
>TRBV9
CASSRAGASYNEQFF
>TRBV19
CASSRTGFGRPQHF
>TRBV7-2
CASSPAPGESYEQYF
>TRBV7-9
CASYTEGALISTGELFF
>TRBV27
CASSLAGTGGYEQYF
>TRBV11-2
CASSFGRGLNVGKLFF
>TRBV28
CASSLSGRGTNEKLFF
>TRBV30
CAWSSTSGVDSNQPQHF
>TRBV30
CAWSVRGGPIPREAFF
>TRBV2
CASNPGPAEAFF
>TRBV28
CASLGRASETQYF
>TRBV9
CASSVGGPNNSPLHF
>TRBV11-2
CASSHRPPGLYEQYF
>TRBV10-3
CAISGSDGSTEAFF
>TRBV6-1
CASRSPGQSNEQFF
>TRBV7-7
CASSSGTGSSYEQYF
>TRBV27
CASSLTPPLRLAGSGDTQYF
>TRBV19
CASTSAGGGRTQYF
>TRBV10-2
CASSESAPGEAFF
>TRBV7-9
CASSSRGQSYEQYF
>TRBV28
CASSFGQPQHF
>TRBV10-3
CAITKGGLAGGDEQYF
>TRBV28
CASSLVYRDLTDTQYF
>TRBV18
CASSPDRSNQPQHF
>TRBV7-6
CASSLDVSSYNEQFF